This is a list of T cell receptor beta chains from one sample in a study of T cell responses to AZD1222 COVID-19 vaccine. Profiling relied on immunoSEQ multiplex PCR, and the TCRdb table lists in-frame clones only, not all of them. Among about 55,000 clones listed, nearly 90% were seen once. The sequenced sample was peripheral blood, obtained on day 0 of AZD1222 vaccination. The source of these receptors is an adult in good health. The CDR3 runs from the conserved cysteine through the conserved F or W. The order of the fields is J gene, V gene, D gene, clone size, CDR3 protein, CDR3 DNA. A D gene is named only where the DNA matches it firmly. Size is stated for part of the rows, as once, few or many counts, or as a class when the clone is expanded.

TRBJ1-1 TRBV7-2 . once CASSLVPAPQQKAFF TGTGCCAGCAGCTTAGTACCGGCCCCTCAACAGAAAGCTTTCTTT
TRBJ1-2 TRBV28 . . CASSSDPGDYGYTF TGTGCCAGCAGTTCCGATCCAGGGGACTATGGCTACACCTTC
TRBJ2-7 TRBV5-4 . . CASSSKGRGPYEQYF TGTGCCAGCAGCTCAAAAGGACGGGGACCCTACGAGCAGTACTTC
TRBJ2-3 TRBV12-3/TRBV12-4 . . CASTPFADTQYF TGTGCCAGCACCCCATTTGCAGATACGCAGTATTTT
TRBJ1-2 TRBV6-1 . once CASSEMGVSSLNGYTF TGTGCCAGCAGTGAAATGGGGGTCTCGTCTCTAAATGGCTACACCTTC
TRBJ2-7 TRBV6-5 . . CASSSDILSYEQYF TGTGCCAGCAGTTCCGACATTCTCTCCTACGAGCAGTACTTC
TRBJ2-5 TRBV6-5 . . CATSQQLTQYF TGTGCCACCTCTCAGCAGTTGACCCAGTACTTC
TRBJ2-1 TRBV12-3/TRBV12-4 . . CASSYETYRVRFF TGTGCCAGCAGCTATGAAACCTACAGGGTTAGGTTCTTC
TRBJ2-1 TRBV2 . . CASKATLANEQFF TGTGCCAGCAAGGCCACTCTAGCTAATGAGCAGTTCTTC
TRBJ1-2 TRBV5-1 . . CASRGTETVSGYTF TGCGCCAGCAGGGGGACGGAAACTGTATCTGGCTACACCTTC
TRBJ2-2 TRBV18 . . CASSPDLSTGELFF TGTGCCAGCTCACCAGACCTCAGTACCGGGGAGCTGTTTTTT
TRBJ1-6 TRBV7-9 TRBD1 . CASSQWRGQGVSPLHF TGTGCCAGCAGCCAATGGCGGGGACAGGGTGTTTCACCCCTCCACTTT
TRBJ2-3 TRBV7-6 . once CASSLRERGRTDTQYF TGTGCCAGCAGCTTAAGGGAAAGGGGCCGCACAGATACGCAGTATTTT
TRBJ1-4 TRBV5-1 . . CASSLVGGEKLFF TGCGCCAGCAGCTTGGTTGGGGGCGAAAAACTGTTTTTT
TRBJ1-1 TRBV4-1 TRBD1 few CASSQVGTVNTEAFF TGCGCCAGCAGCCAAGTTGGGACAGTGAACACTGAAGCTTTCTTT
TRBJ1-6 TRBV11-2 . once CASSAGVRRPSSTLHF TGTGCCAGCAGCGCCGGGGTCCGACGGCCAAGTAGCACCCTCCACTTT
TRBJ2-7 TRBV7-2 . . CASSSAGPGYEQYF TGTGCCAGCAGCTCGGCGGGACCGGGCTACGAGCAGTACTTC
TRBJ2-7 TRBV18 . . CASSPFREPEQYF TGTGCCAGCTCACCCTTCAGGGAACCCGAGCAGTACTTC
TRBJ2-2 TRBV21-1 . . CASSKKDRTGELFF TGTGCCAGCAGCAAAAAAGACAGAACCGGGGAGCTGTTTTTT
TRBJ1-5 TRBV19 TRBD1 . CASSFTGGGQPQHF TGTGCCAGTAGTTTCACAGGGGGGGGTCAGCCCCAGCATTTT
TRBJ1-5 TRBV2 . . CASSAGRGNQPQHF TGTGCCAGCAGTGCGGGGCGAGGCAATCAGCCCCAGCATTTT
TRBJ1-6 TRBV7-2 TRBD1 . CASSLWTGSSYNSPLHF TGTGCCAGCAGCCTCTGGACAGGGAGCTCCTATAATTCACCCCTCCACTTT
TRBJ1-4 TRBV7-7 . . CASSLAAGNNEKLFF TGTGCCAGCAGCCTAGCCGCAGGGAATAATGAAAAACTGTTTTTT
TRBJ2-7 TRBV19 TRBD2 . CASSITSGGPFSYEQYF TGTGCCAGTAGTATCACTAGCGGGGGCCCTTTCTCCTACGAGCAGTACTTC
TRBJ1-2 TRBV12-3/TRBV12-4 . . CASSLGADATYF TGTGCCAGCAGTTTAGGGGCCGACGCGACGTACTTC
TRBJ2-7 TRBV29-1 TRBD1 . CSVVRGLPESYEQYF TGCAGCGTTGTGAGGGGGCTACCGGAGTCCTACGAGCAGTACTTC
TRBJ2-3 TRBV4-1 TRBD2 once CASSQGASGVVAQYF TGCGCCAGCAGCCAAGGTGCTAGCGGGGTGGTTGCGCAGTATTTT
TRBJ2-2 TRBV27 TRBD1 . CASSLPGQGATAGELFF TGTGCCAGCAGTTTACCGGGACAGGGGGCAACGGCCGGGGAGCTGTTTTTT
TRBJ1-3 TRBV11-3 TRBD1 . CASSSGQGSTIYF TGTGCCAGCAGCTCAGGACAGGGTTCCACCATATATTTT
TRBJ2-3 TRBV5-5 . . CASSLVTGITDTQYF TGTGCCAGCAGCTTGGTGACGGGAATCACAGATACGCAGTATTTT
TRBJ2-7 TRBV28 TRBD1 . CASSLGQLAYEQYF TGTGCCAGCAGCCTGGGACAGTTAGCCTACGAGCAGTACTTC
TRBJ1-2 TRBV28 TRBD1 . CASSLRAGGGPNYGYTF TGTGCCAGCAGTTTAAGGGCAGGGGGCGGACCTAACTATGGCTACACCTTC
TRBJ2-7 TRBV7-9 . . CASSGGAASYEQYF TGTGCCAGCAGTGGTGGGGCAGCCTCCTACGAGCAGTACTTC
TRBJ1-1 TRBV7-6 . once CASSPTGAPNTEAFF TGTGCCAGCAGCCCGACGGGGGCCCCGAACACTGAAGCTTTCTTT
TRBJ1-2 TRBV19 . . CASSISWQGLEGYTF TGTGCCAGTAGTATCAGCTGGCAGGGGTTAGAGGGCTACACCTTC
TRBJ2-1 TRBV24-1 TRBD2 . CATLLAGGNDNEQFF TGTGCCACATTACTAGCGGGGGGAAACGACAATGAGCAGTTCTTC
TRBJ2-7 TRBV29-1 TRBD1 . CSVRVQGAPYEQYF TGCAGCGTTCGAGTCCAGGGGGCGCCCTACGAGCAGTACTTC
TRBJ2-2 TRBV27 . . CASSLTPLNTGELFF TGTGCCAGCAGTTTAACTCCGCTAAACACCGGGGAGCTGTTTTTT
TRBJ1-5 TRBV27 TRBD1 . CASSSGQGLGGQPQHF TGTGCCAGCAGTTCGGGACAGGGGCTGGGCGGTCAGCCCCAGCATTTT
TRBJ2-4 TRBV2 . . CASSEVGGRAKNIQYF TGTGCCAGCAGTGAGGTAGGGGGGCGAGCCAAAAACATTCAGTACTTC
TRBJ1-6 TRBV5-5 TRBD1 . CASTGTGDNSPLHF TGTGCCAGCACCGGGACAGGGGATAATTCACCCCTCCACTTT
TRBJ2-7 TRBV5-6 . . CASSPNLRATISYEQYF TGTGCCAGCAGTCCAAACCTCCGGGCTACGATCTCCTACGAGCAGTACTTC
TRBJ1-6 TRBV9 TRBD1 once CASSVGGTGETPLHF TGTGCCAGCAGCGTAGGAGGGACAGGGGAGACACCCCTCCACTTT
TRBJ1-2 TRBV25-1 . . CASSERGKVNYGYTF TGTGCCAGCAGTGAACGGGGGAAAGTAAACTATGGCTACACCTTC
TRBJ1-5 TRBV3-1/TRBV3-2 . . CASSPTDNQPQHF TGTGCCAGCAGCCCTACAGACAATCAGCCCCAGCATTTT
TRBJ1-4 TRBV6-4 . few CASSDLGLPNEKLFF TGTGCCAGCAGTGACCTCGGGTTACCGAATGAAAAACTGTTTTTT
TRBJ2-6 TRBV6-1 . . CASSEGHTGANVLTF TGTGCCAGCAGTGAAGGACATACTGGGGCCAACGTCCTGACTTTC
TRBJ2-7 TRBV10-3 TRBD1 . CAISESDGTGDYEQYF TGTGCCATCAGTGAGTCGGACGGGACAGGGGACTACGAGCAGTACTTC
TRBJ1-3 TRBV7-2 . . CASSLGAAAGNTIYF TGTGCCAGCAGCTTAGGAGCGGCAGCGGGAAACACCATATATTTT
TRBJ1-3 TRBV6-5 TRBD1 . CASSYSSTGAGNTIYF TGTGCCAGCAGTTACTCGAGCACAGGGGCTGGAAACACCATATATTTT
TRBJ2-7 TRBV6-5 . . CASTADKEQYF TGTGCCAGCACTGCCGACAAGGAGCAGTACTTC
TRBJ1-1 TRBV30 . . CAWKGLQDTEAFF TGTGCCTGGAAAGGCCTCCAGGACACTGAAGCTTTCTTT
TRBJ2-5 TRBV20-1 TRBD2 . CSASSGGALETQYF TGCAGTGCTAGTAGCGGGGGGGCCCTAGAGACCCAGTACTTC
TRBJ1-2 TRBV4-2 . few CASSQLSHGYGYTF TGTGCCAGCAGCCAACTATCCCACGGCTATGGCTACACCTTC
TRBJ2-5 TRBV7-9 . once CASSSVREYQETQYF TGTGCCAGCAGCTCCGTCAGGGAGTACCAAGAGACCCAGTACTTC
TRBJ2-5 TRBV5-4 . . CASSSSTGEETQYF TGTGCCAGCAGCTCCAGCACGGGGGAAGAGACCCAGTACTTC